Presented here are 27 T cell receptor beta chains from one specimen sequenced in a study of PD-1 and CTLA-4 blockade in melanoma. The method was immunoSEQ multiplex PCR; TCRdb's version includes in-frame clones alone and lacks a portion of them. There are about 15,000 clones in the sample; approximately 70% occur only once, and less than 15% lies in the top ten. The input for sequencing was CD8+ T cells from peripheral blood, taken from a patient given anti-PD-1 treatment. The receptor source for this set is a human donor with melanoma.

V gene TRBV27 combines with J gene TRBJ1-2; 9 nucleotides match TRBD1. This CDR3 is built from 17 residues. The germline gives CDR1 MNHEY, CDR2 SMNVEV (reference sequence). After removal of 1 base from V and 4 bases from J, the junction contained 10 bases not matched to a gene. The CDR3 region has the DNA TGTGCCAGCAGTTTATTAAGGACAGGGGTCGGACCCTATGGCTACACCTTC. Amino acid sequence: CASSLLRTGVGPYGYTF.

A few counts support this clone. The gene calls are TRBV6-5 and TRBJ1-5; D is unclear. This CDR3 region has 13 residues. Germline-derived CDR1 and CDR2 are MNHEY and SVGAGI. The V end was cut by 2 bases, the J end by 5 bases, with 7 bases between. In DNA form, the CDR3 reads TGTGCCAGCAGTTACGGATCCCATCAGCCCCAGCATTTT. It encodes CASSYGSHQPQHF.

There are a few counts of this clone. The chain is built from TRBV7-2 and TRBJ2-1, with 9 bases matching TRBD1. The germline CDR1 and CDR2 sequences are SGHTA and FQGNSA. The CDR3 has 16 amino acids. After removal of 6 bases from V and 0 bases from J, the junction contained 6 bases not matched to a gene. The CDR3 region has the DNA TGTGCCAGCAGTCGGACAGGGGCAAGCTCCTACAATGAGCAGTTCTTC. Translation gives CASSRTGASSYNEQFF.

This clone was counted only a few times. J is TRBJ2-7 and V is TRBV14; the D gene is possibly TRBD1 (5 bases). Germline V gene lookup returns CDR1 SGHDN and CDR2 FVKESK. This CDR3 comprises 14 residues. Trimming pared 4 bases from V and 3 bases from J, leaving 13 bases between. The CDR3 loop is CASSPRIGVYEQYF. CDR3 bases: TGTGCCAGCAGCCCAAGGATAGGGGTCTACGAGCAGTACTTC.

This rearrangement joins TRBV6-2 or TRBV6-3 to TRBJ1-1; D is undetermined. Germline assignment: CDR1 MNHEY and CDR2 SVGEGT. V was clipped by 2 bases and J by 4 bases, with 11 bases between them. This CDR3 comprises 14 residues. The chain's CDR3 is CASSYDYVLTEAFF. In nucleotides, the CDR3 is TGTGCCAGCAGTTACGATTACGTTCTCACTGAAGCTTTCTTT.

The chain is built from TRBV5-8 and TRBJ2-7; 7 nucleotides agree with TRBD1. V shed 1 base and J 3 bases; nucleotides not matched to a gene: 1. Germline CDR1 SGHTS, CDR2 YDEGEE. This CDR3 is 13 amino acids long. CDR3 residues: CASSLRDSYEQYF. CDR3 coding DNA: TGTGCCAGCAGCTTGCGGGACAGCTACGAGCAGTACTTC.

V is TRBV3-1 (or the pseudogene TRBV3-2) and J is TRBJ1-2, with no clear D. V dropped 10 bases and J dropped 4 bases, with 16 bases sitting between them. Germline V lookup: CDR1 LGHDT, CDR2 YNNKEL (reference sequence). The CDR3 totals 13 residues. CDR3 amino acids: CATLGGSPYGYTF. The CDR3 nucleotides read TGTGCCACCCTTGGAGGGTCCCCCTATGGCTACACCTTC.

CDR3 sequence reads: CASSLASGQPQHF. DNA for the CDR3: TGTGCCAGCAGCTTAGCGTCAGGCCAGCCCCAGCATTTT. The rearrangement uses TRBV11-2 and TRBJ1-5; D is undetermined. Germline-derived CDR1 and CDR2 are SGHAT and FQNNGV. V was clipped by 1 base and J by 7 bases, with 8 bases between them. The CDR3 spans 13 residues.

The chain employs TRBV7-9 and TRBJ2-7, with 7 bases identical to TRBD1. The CDR3 sequence is 18 residues long. Germline V gene lookup returns CDR1 SEHNR and CDR2 FQNEAQ (reference sequence). V gave up 4 bases and J gave up 2 bases; unmatched junction bases: 17. CDR3 in amino acids: CASSSTMTGKATTYEQYF. CDR3 bases: TGTGCCAGCAGCTCAACGATGACAGGGAAAGCGACGACCTACGAGCAGTACTTC.

The rearrangement uses TRBV6-5 and TRBJ2-7; D may be TRBD1 (5 bases). Germline V gene lookup returns CDR1 MNHEY and CDR2 SVGAGI. The ends were cut back, 4 bases at V and 3 bases at J, with 19 bases in the middle. The CDR3 length is 16 residues. The CDR3 DNA is TGTGCCAGCAGTTCCTTCGACAGTACTCAGTACTACGAGCAGTACTTC. It is translated as CASSSFDSTQYYEQYF.

The chain carries TRBV18 and TRBJ2-3; 9 bases align to TRBD2. CDR3 length equals 17 residues. Germline CDR1 KGHSH, CDR2 LQKENI. J was trimmed by 3 bases and V by 3 bases; bases with no gene match: 10. The CDR3 protein is CASSPSQLAGETDTQYF. Written as DNA, the CDR3 is TGTGCCAGCTCACCTTCCCAGTTAGCGGGGGAAACAGATACGCAGTATTTT.

This chain joins TRBV19 and TRBJ1-5; possibly TRBD1 for D (5 bases). This CDR3 is built from 14 residues. Trimming left V 5 bases short and J 0 bases short, with 8 bases between. The V gene's germline CDR1 is LNHDA and CDR2 SQIVND (reference sequence). Written as DNA, the CDR3 is TGTGCCAGTAGTGCCAGGGTTAGCAATCAGCCCCAGCATTTT. This sequence encodes CASSARVSNQPQHF. Full variable domain (missing parts from reference TRBV19 and TRBJ1-5): DGGITQSPKYLFRKEGQNVTLSCEQNLNHDAMYWYRQDPGQGLRLIYYSQIVNDFQKGDIAEGYSVSREKKESFPLTVTSAQKNPTAFYLCASSARVSNQPQHFGDGTRLSIL.

V and J are TRBV7-9 and TRBJ1-4, with D tentatively TRBD1 (6 bases). The CDR3 is made up of 13 amino acids. The V end was cut by 7 bases, the J end by 7 bases, with 13 bases between. Germline values: CDR1 SEHNR, CDR2 FQNEAQ (reference sequence). The DNA of the CDR3 is TGTGCCAGCAATGGGGGGCTTGTTGAAAAACTGTTTTTT. This encodes CASNGGLVEKLFF.

This chain connects TRBV5-5 to TRBJ1-2; D is unclear. The V end lost 0 bases, the J end lost 10 bases, and 13 bases lay between the germline ends. The CDR3 totals 13 residues. Germline CDR1 is SGHKS and CDR2 is YYEKEE (reference sequence). The CDR3 protein is CASSLDPATDYTF. Written as DNA, the CDR3 is TGTGCCAGCAGCTTGGATCCCGCAACTGACTACACCTTC. Variable domain in full (rest from reference TRBV5-5 and TRBJ1-2): DAGVTQSPTHLIKTRGQQVTLRCSPISGHKSVSWYQQVLGQGPQFIFQYYEKEERGRGNFPDRFSARQFPNYSSELNVNALLLGDSALYLCASSLDPATDYTFGSGTRLTVV.

This chain uses TRBV29-1 with TRBJ2-2; 11 nucleotides line up with TRBD2. The germline V gene encodes CDR1 SQVTM and CDR2 ANQGSEA. J was trimmed by 1 base and V by 5 bases; bases with no gene match: 3. The CDR3 length is 15 residues. The CDR3 region is CSVYGTSGNTGELFF. CDR3 nucleotide sequence: TGCAGCGTTTATGGGACTAGCGGGAACACCGGGGAGCTGTTTTTT.

V and J are TRBV11-2 and TRBJ2-3; 8 positions agree with TRBD2. CDR3 length: 19 amino acids. Trimming cost V 0 bases and J 2 bases; bases outside gene matches: 13. Germline V gene data show CDR1 as SGHAT and CDR2 as FQNNGV. CDR3: CASSLDVWRGAYITDTQYF. CDR3 nucleotides: TGTGCCAGCAGCTTAGATGTCTGGCGGGGGGCATATATCACAGATACGCAGTATTTT.

This chain uses TRBV18 with TRBJ2-1; 8 bases map to TRBD2. The junction had 8 bases not matched to a gene; V was cut back by 3 bases and J by 1 base. Germline CDR1 is KGHSH and CDR2 is LQKENI. This CDR3 has 17 residues. For the CDR3, the DNA is TGTGCCAGCTCACCCAAGGGGATAGCGGGGTCCTACAATGAGCAGTTCTTC. This translates into CASSPKGIAGSYNEQFF.

This clone came up a few times. The chain combines TRBV19 with TRBJ2-7, with D tentatively TRBD2 (6 bases). Germline V gene lookup returns CDR1 LNHDA and CDR2 SQIVND (reference sequence). This CDR3 region has 13 residues. Trimming shortened V by 3 bases and J by 5 bases, and 11 bases separated the two germline ends. The CDR3 reads CASSISGADEQYF. As DNA, the CDR3 is TGTGCCAGTAGTATTAGCGGTGCCGACGAGCAGTACTTC.

The rearrangement uses TRBV7-8 and TRBJ2-1, with D uncertain. The CDR3 runs 15 residues. Germline V gives CDR1 SGHVS, CDR2 FQNEAQ. V lost 4 bases and J 0 bases, leaving 10 bases between the germline ends. The CDR3 sequence: CASSSTPYSYNEQFF. The CDR3 DNA reads as TGTGCCAGCAGCTCCACACCCTACTCCTACAATGAGCAGTTCTTC. Filled out from reference TRBV7-8 and TRBJ2-1, the complete variable domain reads GAGVSQSPRYKVAKRGQDVALRCDPISGHVSLFWYQQALGQGPEFLTYFQNEAQLDKSGLPSDRFFAERPEGSVSTLKIQRTQQEDSAVYLCASSSTPYSYNEQFFGPGTRLTVL.

By share of the sample, this clone is medium-sized. The CDR3 loop is CASSDFRASVREQYF. For the CDR3, the DNA is TGTGCCAGCAGTGATTTTCGGGCCTCCGTCCGGGAGCAGTACTTC. The chain links TRBV2 to TRBJ2-7; no clear D. From germline, CDR1 is SNHLY and CDR2 FYNNEI. V gave up 3 bases and J gave up 7 bases, with 19 bases separating them. The CDR3 is made up of 15 amino acids.

V usage is TRBV5-4 and J usage is TRBJ2-3; D is undetermined. Germline V gives CDR1 SGHNT, CDR2 YYREEE (reference sequence). The CDR3 covers 19 residues. Trimming took off 2 bases at V and 5 bases at J, with 27 bases between the two ends. CDR3: CASSFIEFAPEMWGDTQYF. The CDR3 nucleotides read TGTGCCAGCAGCTTCATCGAATTTGCACCCGAAATGTGGGGAGATACGCAGTATTTT.

Only one count was recorded for this clone. The chain is built from TRBV27 and TRBJ2-1; TRBD2 is a possible D gene (5 bases). Trimming took 0 bases from V and 2 from J, leaving 8 bases between them. From germline, CDR1 is MNHEY and CDR2 SMNVEV (reference sequence). The CDR3 length is 15 residues. CDR3 coding DNA: TGTGCCAGCAGTTTATCAGGGAGCCCCTACAATGAGCAGTTCTTC. Protein: CASSLSGSPYNEQFF.

The chain links TRBV18 to TRBJ2-3; 10 bases align to TRBD2. J lost 5 bases, V lost 5 bases, and 19 bases had no gene match. The CDR3 totals 19 residues. Germline CDR1 is KGHSH and CDR2 is LQKENI. The CDR3 DNA is TGTGCCAGCTCATCATCCCCCCTCTGGCTAGCGGGAGTGGTAGATACGCAGTATTTT. Translated, it gives CASSSSPLWLAGVVDTQYF.

The rearrangement joins TRBV19 to TRBJ2-1; 13 positions agree with TRBD2. The V and J ends lost 5 bases and 7 bases, in that order; junction bases with no gene match: 5. In germline, CDR1 is LNHDA, CDR2 SQIVND (reference sequence). The CDR3 loop spans 15 amino acids. The CDR3 sequence: CASSWTSGRRNEQFF. CDR3 DNA sequence: TGTGCCAGTAGTTGGACTAGCGGGAGAAGGAATGAGCAGTTCTTC.

V and J are TRBV19 and TRBJ1-6; D call uncertain. The CDR3 sequence is 14 residues long. V lost 5 bases to trimming and J lost 10 bases, with 15 bases between them. Per the germline V gene, CDR1 is LNHDA and CDR2 is SQIVND (reference sequence). The CDR3, as DNA: TGTGCCAGTAGTGAAAACCGAAATTACTCACCCCTCCACTTT. Amino acid sequence: CASSENRNYSPLHF.

The table lists this clone with a few counts. The chain combines TRBV2 with TRBJ1-2; 8 nucleotides line up with TRBD1. The CDR3 runs 15 residues. Germline CDR1 reads SNHLY; CDR2 reads FYNNEI. Germline trimming cut 4 bases from V and 7 bases from J; bases unmatched to any gene: 11. CDR3 sequence reads: CASSAPGGEVVGYTF. The DNA of the CDR3 is TGTGCCAGCAGTGCCCCAGGGGGCGAGGTAGTTGGCTACACCTTC.

J is TRBJ1-6 and V is TRBV28; D may be TRBD1 (5 bases). The CDR3 runs to 15 residues. Trimming removed 8 bases at V and 8 bases at J, with 19 bases between. Looked up from germline, CDR1 is MDHEN and CDR2 is SYDVKM. CDR3 nucleotide sequence: TGTGCCAGCCGAACGACAGTAAGGGCTTATTCACCCCTCCACTTT. Amino acid sequence: CASRTTVRAYSPLHF.